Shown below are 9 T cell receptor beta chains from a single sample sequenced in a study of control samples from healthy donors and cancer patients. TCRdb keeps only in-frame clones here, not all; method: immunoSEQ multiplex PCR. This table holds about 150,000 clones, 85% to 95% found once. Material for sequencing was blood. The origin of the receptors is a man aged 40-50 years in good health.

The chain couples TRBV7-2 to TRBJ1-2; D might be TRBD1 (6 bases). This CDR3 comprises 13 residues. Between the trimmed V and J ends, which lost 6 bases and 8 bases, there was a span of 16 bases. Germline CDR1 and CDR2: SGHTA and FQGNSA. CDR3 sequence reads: CASRPYRDPGYTF. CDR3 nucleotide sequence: TGTGCCAGCAGGCCCTACAGGGACCCCGGCTACACCTTC.

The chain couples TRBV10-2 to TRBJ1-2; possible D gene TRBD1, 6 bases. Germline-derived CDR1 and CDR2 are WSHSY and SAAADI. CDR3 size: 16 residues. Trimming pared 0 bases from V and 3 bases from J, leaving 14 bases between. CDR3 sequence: CASSESRGGSDYGYTF. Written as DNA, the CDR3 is TGCGCCAGCAGTGAGTCGAGGGGGGGCAGTGACTATGGCTACACCTTC.

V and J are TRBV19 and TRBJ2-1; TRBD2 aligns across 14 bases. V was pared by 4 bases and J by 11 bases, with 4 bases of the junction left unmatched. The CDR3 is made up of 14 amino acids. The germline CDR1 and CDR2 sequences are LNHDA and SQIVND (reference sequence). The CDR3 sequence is CASSTGTSGGKQFF. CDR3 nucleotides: TGTGCCAGTAGTACAGGGACTAGCGGGGGCAAGCAGTTCTTC.

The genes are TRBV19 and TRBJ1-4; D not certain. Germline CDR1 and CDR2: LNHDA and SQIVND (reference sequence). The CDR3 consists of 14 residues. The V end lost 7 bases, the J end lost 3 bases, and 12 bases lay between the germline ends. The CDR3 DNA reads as TGTGCCAGTACCGAGACAACCGCTAATGAAAAACTGTTTTTT. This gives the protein CASTETTANEKLFF.

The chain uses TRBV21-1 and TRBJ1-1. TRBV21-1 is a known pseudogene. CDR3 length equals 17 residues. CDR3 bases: TGTGCCAGCAGCAAAAAGGTCCCACGCGGGGGGAACACTGAAGCTTTCTTT. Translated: CASSKKVPRGGNTEAFF.

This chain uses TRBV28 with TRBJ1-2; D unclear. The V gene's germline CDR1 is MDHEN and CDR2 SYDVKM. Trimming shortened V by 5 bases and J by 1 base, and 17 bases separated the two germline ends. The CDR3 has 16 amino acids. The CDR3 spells CASSRMNGQYNYGYTF. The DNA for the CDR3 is TGTGCCAGCAGTCGGATGAACGGGCAGTATAACTATGGCTACACCTTC.

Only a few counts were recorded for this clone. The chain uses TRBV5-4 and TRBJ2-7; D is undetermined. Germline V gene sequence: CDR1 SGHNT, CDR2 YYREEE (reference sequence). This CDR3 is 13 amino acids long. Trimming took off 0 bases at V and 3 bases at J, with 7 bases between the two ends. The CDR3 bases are TGTGCCAGCAGCTTGGACGGAAGCTACGAGCAGTACTTC. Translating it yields CASSLDGSYEQYF.

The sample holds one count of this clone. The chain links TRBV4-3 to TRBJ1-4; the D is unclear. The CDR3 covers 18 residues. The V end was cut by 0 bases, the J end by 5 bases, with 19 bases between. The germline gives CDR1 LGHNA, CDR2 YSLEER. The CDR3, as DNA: TGCGCCAGCAGCCAAGAAAGGCCCCCGGGGAAGCTCAATGAAAAACTGTTTTTT. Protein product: CASSQERPPGKLNEKLFF.

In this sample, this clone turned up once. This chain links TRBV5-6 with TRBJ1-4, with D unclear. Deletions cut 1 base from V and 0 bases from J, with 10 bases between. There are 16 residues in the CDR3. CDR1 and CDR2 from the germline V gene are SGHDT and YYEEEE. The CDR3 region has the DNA TGTGCCAGCAGCTTGTTTGGGGAGGCAACTAATGAAAAACTGTTTTTT. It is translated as CASSLFGEATNEKLFF.